The TCR beta chain described here comes from a study of cytomegalovirus exposure and HLA in healthy donors (dated by TCRdb to about 2017). Background for the entire study: According to an earlier analysis of a few hundred of the donors, about 179 million T cells yielded 95 million to 140 million unique TCR beta sequences and roughly 280 Gb of sequence data. Every repertoire in the discovery cohort had been generated on one and the same sequencing platform. Donor age, sex, ethnicity and CMV serostatus were collected together with the repertoire data. High-throughput TCR immunosequencing, statistical association of individual TCRs with disease status, and machine learning were combined to predict cytomegalovirus infection status. A separate validation cohort of approximately 120 different subjects was used in addition to the 666-subject first cohort. An early release covering roughly 580 HLA-typed donors comprised approximately 300 gigabases of sequencing data and around 80 million unique TCR sequences. A later genetic analysis used genome-wide SNP genotypes for about three fifths of the 666 donors, treating that subset as a discovery cohort. Typing coverage differed by locus: A, B, C, DRB1 and DQB1 were typed in roughly 620-630 donors, DQA1 in approximately 520, DPA1 in approximately 610, and DPB1 in around 490. Four or five DR-DQ haplotypes were handled as single units for association and clustering, since linkage in the cohort was strong. In an earlier analysis of 500 to 650 of the donors, high-throughput TCR beta sequencing was used to judge whether each TCR beta V gene segment behaved as functional or pseudogenic. The later analysis used no new phenotypic data to find candidate immune exposures, relying instead on TCR beta sequences and their occurrence across donors. The aim of the study was to test whether cataloging public T cell receptors could identify signatures of past pathogen exposure. HLA typing covered class I and class II loci at four-digit resolution. The study profiled the T cell repertoires of hundreds of subjects by immunosequencing and related them to cytomegalovirus serostatus. Across 398 genotyped donors of the cohort, an average of roughly 200,000 unique TCR beta nucleotide sequences per donor were sequenced, and around 19% of those sequences were non-productive. A later analysis re-examined previously published TCR beta repertoires from just over 650 donors and added high-resolution HLA genotyping to investigate patterns of TCR occurrence. Of the 350 to 450 genotyped donors, 81% were placed in the genetic ancestry cluster associated with self-reported Caucasian donors.

On this clone: Which antigen it targets is not known. Base qualities are missing; no much larger clone stands one base away.

The library was obtained by the immunoSEQ multiplex PCR assay. A mixture of 60 forward primers for TCR Vbeta segments and 13 reverse primers for TCR Jbeta segments was used in the multiplex PCR. Amplification of the CDR3 region of rearranged TCR beta genes was performed with a multiplex PCR assay on genomic DNA. Amplified TCR beta libraries were sequenced as 87-base-pair reads on the Illumina HiSeq System. As for the original processing: In a later analysis, around 80 million unique TCR beta chains were counted across the 666 repertoires, and approximately 11 million of these chains were shared by at least two donors. To remove PCR and sequencing errors, raw reads were error-corrected and collapsed into unique sequences using a nearest-neighbor algorithm that merged closely related sequences. To assign V, D and J gene segments, CDR3 sequences were aligned to IMGT reference sequences. For a sequence to be retained, a match of at least six nucleotides to both a V gene segment and a J gene segment was required. Rearrangements were classified as productive when the CDR3 lacked stop codons and remained in frame with V and J, and all other rearrangements were classified as non-productive. Following IMGT convention, CDR3 was defined as the stretch from the second conserved V-encoded cysteine up to the conserved J-encoded phenylalanine. In an earlier analysis of roughly 610 of the donors, sequences lacking an unambiguous match to a single V gene segment were excluded. In an earlier analysis of approximately 590 of the donors, a V segment was called functional when productive rearrangements were above 56.7%, and segregating when the standard deviation between donors exceeded 5%. A statistical classification framework was built to diagnose cytomegalovirus status from the catalog of TCR beta chain sequences. V and J gene assignment, in a later analysis, came from comparing TCR nucleotide sequences with IMGT/GENE-DB human TR gene sequences. Using the TCRdist pipeline, a later analysis assigned CDR3 sequences along with most-parsimonious VDJ recombination scenarios. A later analysis defined each TCR beta chain by its CDR3 amino acid sequence plus V-gene family, and excluded reads lacking a unique V-gene family. To address suspected cross-contamination and a sequencing artifact, a later analysis removed over 500 highly shared, low-generation-probability nucleotide sequences. In a later analysis, a clonal expansion index for each public chain was calculated from normalized within-repertoire ranks of inferred template counts. In a later analysis, generation probabilities were computed with a VDJ recombination model fitted to out-of-frame rearrangements, and the resulting probabilities were checked against IGoR. Hypergeometric tests were used in a later analysis to score TCR-TCR, TCR-HLA and TCR-CMV co-occurrence, with a repertoire-size bias correction applied to the TCR pairs. In a later analysis, false discovery rates were estimated by permuting HLA or CMV assignments 20 times. In a later analysis, co-occurring TCRs were grouped using DBSCAN, with TCRdist sequence similarity added in when clustering inside HLA-allele-positive subsets. Repertoires with fewer than 30,000 or more than 120,000 public chains, plus five repertoires with anomalous nucleotide sharing, were excluded from co-occurrence clustering. In its TCRdb copy, this immuneACCESS table keeps in-frame sequences only and misses some clones. Where compared with another copy, unresolved V genes explain less than half of these, and the others have no known cause. D and trimming were read from the DNA, whereas the V and J calls and clone size are those reported in that table. The sample table contains more than 90,000 clones; only one count was recorded for around 70% of them. The ten most abundant clones make up roughly 11% of the sample.

The CDR3 goes from the cysteine to the phenylalanine over 12 residues. This entry keeps only the CDR3 DNA: 36 bases, framed from base 1. The junction shows trimming of 4 bases on V and 6 bases on J, plus 9 bases between the germline ends. From the germline V gene, CDR1 is SGHAT and CDR2 is FQNNGV. In total, 600 or so healthy bone marrow donors made up the cohort. At the time of sampling, all cohort members were nominally healthy, though unrecorded immune exposures were likely present. The donor tested CMV seropositive, placing the donor among the 289 seropositive members of the cohort. A peripheral blood sample was collected from each donor, and TCR beta sequencing was performed on peripheral blood mononuclear cells. The Qiagen DNeasy Blood Extraction Kit was used to extract genomic DNA from the blood cell samples. Overall study outcomes, separate from this receptor: In a later genetic analysis, fewer N-insertions in productive TCRs were reported among donors in an Asian-associated ancestry cluster than the approximately 630-donor mean. A further reported finding was that TCR beta sequences accurately predicted the HLA-A and HLA-B alleles for most subjects in the first cohort. At a false discovery rate of 0.05, a later analysis linked approximately 18,000 TCR beta sequences to specific HLA alleles. In an earlier analysis of approximately 590 of the donors, most TCR beta V segments appeared in productive rearrangements about 87% or about 30% of the time, broadly matching IMGT annotations. Because counts were too low, around 17 rarely observed V segments, including chromosome 9 orphons, were left out of the earlier analysis of some 600 of the donors. HLA typing was unavailable for some donors at each locus, so association tests used only the typed subset. Three of the identified cytomegalovirus-associated TCR beta chains were confirmed in vitro to be specific for cytomegalovirus antigens. Presence/absence analyses assumed roughly uniform sequencing depth across donors, an assumption that may not hold. In a later analysis, TCR association rates were found to vary across HLA loci, with the most associated TCRs seen for DRB1 alleles and the fewest for HLA-C alleles. Because the 87-base-pair reads could not distinguish some IMGT-functional V segments, including TRBV6-2 and TRBV6-3, those segments were excluded. Only TCR beta chains were sequenced in this cohort, and the absence of alpha or paired-chain data limited detectable features. The classifier was reported to diagnose cytomegalovirus status with high specificity and sensitivity in both the original cohort and the validation cohort. Correlated functional status among segregating V segments might be attributable to linkage disequilibrium, but an unknown experimental factor could not be ruled out. It was suggested by the authors that the approach could potentially be generalized to other disease states and immunological phenotypes. The study listed 150 to 200 TCR beta chains as associated with cytomegalovirus. A later analysis reported that several top co-occurrence clusters appeared linked to parvovirus B19, influenza, CMV and Epstein-Barr virus. The only immune exposure information available for the cohort was CMV serostatus. When HLA alleles, especially DR and DQ, strongly co-occurred, TCR associations were difficult to assign to individual alleles. Most TCR sequences were seen in very few donors, while some public TCRs were found in many individuals. V-gene and J-gene trimming of TCR beta chains was associated with a missense DCLRE1C variant in a later genetic analysis, and the association was replicated in an independent cohort. In a later analysis, most CMV-associated TCR beta chains were found to appear HLA-restricted, with HLA associations seemingly driven largely by CMV exposure. In a later analysis, HLA-associated TCR beta chains showed more clonal expansion and lower generation probabilities than non-associated chains that were equally common. The sequencing pipeline was judged likely to have produced a cluster of highly shared sequence variants as a technical artifact.

The chain links TRBV11-2 with TRBJ1-2, with a tentative D gene TRBD1 over 6 matching bases. The receptor was isolated from a woman in her forties or fifties in good health and CMV-seropositive. Source material: PBMCs. The sequenced DNA is TGTGCCAGCAGCTACTCAGGGGATGGCTACACCTTC. It codes for CASSYSGDGYTF.